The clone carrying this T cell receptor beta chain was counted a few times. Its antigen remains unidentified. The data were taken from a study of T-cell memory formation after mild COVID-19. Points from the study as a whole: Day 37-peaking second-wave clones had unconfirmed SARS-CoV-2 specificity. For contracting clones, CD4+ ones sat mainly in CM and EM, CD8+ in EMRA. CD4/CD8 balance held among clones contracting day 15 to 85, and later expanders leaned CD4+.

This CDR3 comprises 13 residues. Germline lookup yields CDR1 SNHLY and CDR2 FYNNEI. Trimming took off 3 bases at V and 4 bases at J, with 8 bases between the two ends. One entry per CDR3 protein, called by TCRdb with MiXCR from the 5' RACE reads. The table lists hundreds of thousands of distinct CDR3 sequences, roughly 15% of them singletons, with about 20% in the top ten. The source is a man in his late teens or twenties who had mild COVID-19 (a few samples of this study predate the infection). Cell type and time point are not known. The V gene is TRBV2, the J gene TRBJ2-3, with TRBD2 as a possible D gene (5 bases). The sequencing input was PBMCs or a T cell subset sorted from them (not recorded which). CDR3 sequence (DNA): TGTGCCAGCAGTGACTCCGGGGCAGATACGCAGTATTTT. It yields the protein CASSDSGADTQYF.